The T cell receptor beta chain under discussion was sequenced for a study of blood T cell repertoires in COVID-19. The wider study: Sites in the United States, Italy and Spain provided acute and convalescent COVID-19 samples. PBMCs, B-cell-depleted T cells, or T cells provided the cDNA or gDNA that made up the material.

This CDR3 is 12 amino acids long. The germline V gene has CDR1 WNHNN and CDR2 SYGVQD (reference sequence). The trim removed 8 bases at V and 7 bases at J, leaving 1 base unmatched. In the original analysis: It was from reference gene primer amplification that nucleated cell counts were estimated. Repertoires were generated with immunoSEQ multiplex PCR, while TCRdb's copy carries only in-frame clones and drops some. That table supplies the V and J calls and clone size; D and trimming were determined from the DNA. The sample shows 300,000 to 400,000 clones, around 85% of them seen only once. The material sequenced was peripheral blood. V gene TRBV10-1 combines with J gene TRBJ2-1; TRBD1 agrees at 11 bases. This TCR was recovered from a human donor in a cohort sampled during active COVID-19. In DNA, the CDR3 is TGCGCCAGCGGGACAGGGGGAAATGAGCAGTTCTTC. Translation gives CASGTGGNEQFF.